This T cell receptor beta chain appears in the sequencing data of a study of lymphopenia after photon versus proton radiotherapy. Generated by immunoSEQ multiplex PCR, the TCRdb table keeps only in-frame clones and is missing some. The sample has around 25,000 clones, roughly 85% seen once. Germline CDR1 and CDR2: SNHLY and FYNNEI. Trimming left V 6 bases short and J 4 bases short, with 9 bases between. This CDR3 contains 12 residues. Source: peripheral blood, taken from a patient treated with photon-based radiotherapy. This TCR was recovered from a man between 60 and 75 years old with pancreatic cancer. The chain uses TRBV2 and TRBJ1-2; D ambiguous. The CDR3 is CASSLGFYGYTF. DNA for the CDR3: TGTGCCAGCAGCTTGGGATTCTATGGCTACACCTTC.